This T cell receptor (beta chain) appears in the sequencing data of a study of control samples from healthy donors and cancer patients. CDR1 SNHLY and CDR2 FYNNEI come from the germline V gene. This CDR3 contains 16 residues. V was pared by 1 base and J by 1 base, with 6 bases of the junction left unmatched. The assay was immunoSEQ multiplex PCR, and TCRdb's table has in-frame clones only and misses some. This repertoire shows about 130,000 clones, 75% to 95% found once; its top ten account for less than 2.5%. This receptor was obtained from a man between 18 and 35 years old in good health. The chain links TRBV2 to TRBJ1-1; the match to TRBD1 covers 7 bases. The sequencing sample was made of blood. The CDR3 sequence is CASSEGWRGQNTEAFF. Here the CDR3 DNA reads TGTGCCAGCAGTGAAGGATGGAGGGGGCAGAACACTGAAGCTTTCTTT.